Listed below are T cell receptor beta chains from one sample, sequenced in a study of cytomegalovirus exposure and HLA in healthy donors. Libraries were prepared by immunoSEQ multiplex PCR; TCRdb keeps only in-frame clonotypes and omits some of them. The data contain around 35,000 clones, around 69% of them singletons. Sequencing input: PBMCs. These receptors were taken from a young man in good health and CMV-seronegative. The CDR3 runs from the conserved cysteine through the conserved F or W. A D gene is named only where the DNA matches it firmly. The size of a clone is reported for some rows only, either as once, few or many, or as a class for expanded clones.

D	V	J	length	size	DNA	CDR3
TRBD1	TRBV29-1	TRBJ2-1	15	-	TGCAGCGTTGAAACCCTGACAGGGCGGATCAATGAGCAGTTCTTC	CSVETLTGRINEQFF
-	TRBV9	TRBJ1-2	16	few	TGTGCCAGCAGCCCTCCTGGGGGGGGGAACAACTATGGCTACACCTTC	CASSPPGGGNNYGYTF
TRBD1	TRBV29-1	TRBJ2-1	15	-	TGCAGCGTCCAGGTGGCAGGGGGCGCAAACAATGAGCAGTTCTTC	CSVQVAGGANNEQFF
-	TRBV5-1	TRBJ2-7	14	-	TGCGCCAGCAGCCCCCGGGTCCCCGGGGACGAGCAGTACTTC	CASSPRVPGDEQYF
-	TRBV2	TRBJ2-7	15	-	TGTGCCAGCAGAGAGACCCCGACAGTATCCTACGAGCAGTACTTC	CASRETPTVSYEQYF
TRBD2	TRBV10-1	TRBJ2-3	17	-	TGCGCCAGCAGTGAGTCGAAACTAGCGGGAGCAAGAGATACGCAGTATTTT	CASSESKLAGARDTQYF
TRBD1	TRBV25-1	TRBJ1-6	14	-	TGTGCCAGCAGCCCACAGGGGATGAATTCACCCCTCCACTTT	CASSPQGMNSPLHF
-	TRBV30	TRBJ1-2	12	-	TGTGCCTGGACTCCCGGTGGTCGTGGCTACACCTTC	CAWTPGGRGYTF
-	TRBV5-4	TRBJ2-5	14	-	TGTGCCAGCAGCTTGACGACCGGACAAGGGACCCAGTACTTC	CASSLTTGQGTQYF
TRBD1	TRBV29-1	TRBJ1-3	14	-	TGCAGCGTTGAGAGGGGGACAGAAGGAAACACCATATATTTT	CSVERGTEGNTIYF
TRBD2	TRBV28	TRBJ2-1	18	-	TGTGCCAGCAGACTCCGGACTAGCGGGAGTCTCACCTACAATGAGCAGTTCTTC	CASRLRTSGSLTYNEQFF
TRBD2	TRBV5-6	TRBJ2-3	14	few	TGTGCCAGCAGCTTAGCGGGGGGGACAGATACGCAGTATTTT	CASSLAGGTDTQYF
TRBD1	TRBV6-5	TRBJ1-4	14	few	TGTGCCAGCAGCCGACGACAGGGACGTGAAAAACTGTTTTTT	CASSRRQGREKLFF
TRBD1	TRBV2	TRBJ2-7	15	-	TGTGCCAGCAGTCCCCCCGGGACAGGGGATGTCGAGCAGTACTTC	CASSPPGTGDVEQYF
-	TRBV6-1	TRBJ2-7	14	-	TGTGCCAGCAGTGAAACGTCAGGTTATGGCGAGCAGTACTTC	CASSETSGYGEQYF
TRBD2	TRBV4-2	TRBJ2-4	20	-	TGTGCCAGCAGCCAACACTCCAACCTGAGGACTAGCGGCCCATGGGACATTCAGTACTTC	CASSQHSNLRTSGPWDIQYF
-	TRBV4-1	TRBJ2-7	16	-	TGCGCCAGCAGCCAAGTGGGGAAAGGGGGGGGCTACGAGCAGTACTTC	CASSQVGKGGGYEQYF
-	TRBV7-2	TRBJ2-2	15	few	TGTGCCAGCAGCTCCATGTCGGGGGTGGGCGGGGAGCTGTTTTTT	CASSSMSGVGGELFF
-	TRBV10-1	TRBJ1-1	15	-	TGCGCCAGCACTGGCTTCGTCGCCACCAACACTGAAGCTTTCTTT	CASTGFVATNTEAFF
TRBD2	TRBV7-8	TRBJ2-1	16	-	TGTGCCAGCAGCTTAGGACTAGCGGGATCCTACAATGAGCAGTTCTTC	CASSLGLAGSYNEQFF
TRBD1	TRBV5-1	TRBJ2-1	16	few	TGCGCCAGCAGCTTACGGACAGGGCGCTCCTACAATGAGCAGTTCTTC	CASSLRTGRSYNEQFF
-	TRBV2	TRBJ1-5	16	-	TGTGCCAGCAGCAAACTACAGGGCTATAGCAATCAGCCCCAGCATTTT	CASSKLQGYSNQPQHF
-	TRBV7-9	TRBJ2-2	16	-	TGTGCCAGCAGCTTGCTGACAAACCCGAACACCGGGGAGCTGTTTTTT	CASSLLTNPNTGELFF
-	TRBV10-1	TRBJ2-2	13	medium-sized	TGCGCCAGCAGAGACAGGAACACCGGGGAGCTGTTTTTT	CASRDRNTGELFF
TRBD1	TRBV25-1	TRBJ2-7	16	-	TGTGCCAGCAGTGGGACTGGGGGACAGGGGCCGGGCGAGCAGTACTTC	CASSGTGGQGPGEQYF
-	TRBV19	TRBJ2-3	15	-	TGTGCCAGTAGTATGGACAGAACTAGCACAGATACGCAGTATTTT	CASSMDRTSTDTQYF
TRBD2	TRBV19	TRBJ2-7	18	-	TGTGCCAGTACCAAAGGCCCTGAGCGAGCGGGGGTCTCCTACGAGCAGTACTTC	CASTKGPERAGVSYEQYF
-	TRBV5-1	TRBJ1-5	14	-	TGCGCCAGCAGCTTGGAGGGGCTAAATCAGCCCCAGCATTTT	CASSLEGLNQPQHF